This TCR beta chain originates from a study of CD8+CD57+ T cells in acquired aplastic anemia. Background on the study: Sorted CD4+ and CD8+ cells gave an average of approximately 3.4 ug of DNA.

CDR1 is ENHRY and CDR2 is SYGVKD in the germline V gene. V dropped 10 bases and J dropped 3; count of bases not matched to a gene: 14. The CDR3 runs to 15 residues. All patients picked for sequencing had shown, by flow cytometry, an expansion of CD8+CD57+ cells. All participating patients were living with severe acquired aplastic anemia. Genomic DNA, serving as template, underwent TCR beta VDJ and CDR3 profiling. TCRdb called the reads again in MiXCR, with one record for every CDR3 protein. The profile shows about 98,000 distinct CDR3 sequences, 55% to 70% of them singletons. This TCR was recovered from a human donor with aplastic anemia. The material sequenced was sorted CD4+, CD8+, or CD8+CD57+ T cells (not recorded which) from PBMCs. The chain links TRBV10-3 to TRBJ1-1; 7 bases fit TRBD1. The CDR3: CATSQTGIKDTEAFF. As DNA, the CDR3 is TGTGCCACCAGCCAGACAGGGATTAAGGACACTGAAGCTTTCTTT.